These T cell receptor beta chains were read from a single sample in a study of T cell changes during pregnancy in multiple sclerosis. Using immunoSEQ multiplex PCR, the repertoire was profiled, and TCRdb retains in-frame clones only, with some absent. The sample has 91,000 or so clones; around 94% are singletons. This specimen consisted of peripheral blood, obtained after pregnancy. The receptor source for this set is a female donor with multiple sclerosis, enrolled in a pregnancy study. Both conserved end residues are part of each CDR3. Each record gives: V gene, CDR3 length, clone size, D gene, J gene, CDR3 protein, CDR3 DNA. The D gene is left open where the match is weak. The size field is filled for only some rows; it gives once, few, many or a size class.

V: TRBV11-3
length: 12
size: NA
D: TRBD2
J: TRBJ2-7
CDR3: CASSLAGGQQYF
DNA: TGTGCCAGCAGCTTAGCGGGGGGACAGCAGTACTTC

V: TRBV23-1
length: 12
size: NA
D: NA
J: TRBJ2-2
CDR3: CASTPCPGELFF
DNA: TGCGCCAGCACCCCATGTCCCGGGGAGCTGTTTTTT

V: TRBV4-3
length: 16
size: once
D: TRBD1
J: TRBJ2-7
CDR3: CASSQEERQGYYEQYF
DNA: TGCGCCAGCAGCCAAGAGGAGAGACAGGGTTACTACGAGCAGTACTTC

V: TRBV4-2
length: 15
size: once
D: TRBD2
J: TRBJ2-3
CDR3: CASSQVGTTTDTQYF
DNA: TGTGCCAGCAGCCAAGTGGGGACTACCACAGATACGCAGTATTTT

V: TRBV5-1
length: 14
size: NA
D: NA
J: TRBJ2-1
CDR3: CASSLGTSYNEQFF
DNA: TGCGCCAGCAGCCTAGGGACTTCCTACAATGAGCAGTTCTTC

V: TRBV7-8
length: 14
size: NA
D: NA
J: TRBJ2-7
CDR3: CASSLAGGSYEQYF
DNA: TGTGCCAGCAGCTTAGCTGGCGGCTCCTACGAGCAGTACTTC

V: TRBV19
length: 16
size: NA
D: TRBD1
J: TRBJ1-1
CDR3: CASSIGAGTGALEAFF
DNA: TGTGCCAGTAGTATAGGAGCTGGGACAGGGGCACTTGAAGCTTTCTTT

V: TRBV7-8
length: 15
size: NA
D: NA
J: TRBJ1-2
CDR3: CASSPNYEANYGYTF
DNA: TGTGCCAGCAGCCCAAACTACGAGGCTAACTATGGCTACACCTTC

V: TRBV7-2
length: 13
size: NA
D: NA
J: TRBJ1-5
CDR3: CASSRQEDQPQHF
DNA: TGTGCCAGCAGCAGACAGGAGGATCAGCCCCAGCATTTT

V: TRBV5-1
length: 14
size: NA
D: NA
J: TRBJ2-3
CDR3: CASSPGQSTDTQYF
DNA: TGCGCCAGCAGCCCTGGACAATCCACAGATACGCAGTATTTT

V: TRBV19
length: 16
size: NA
D: NA
J: TRBJ1-2
CDR3: CASSRSGVDADYGYTF
DNA: TGTGCCAGTAGTCGATCGGGGGTCGACGCTGACTATGGCTACACCTTC

V: TRBV6-4
length: 16
size: NA
D: TRBD2
J: TRBJ2-1
CDR3: CASSEAGTSGGGEQFF
DNA: TGTGCCAGCAGTGAGGCCGGGACTAGCGGGGGAGGTGAGCAGTTCTTC